Presented here are 25 T cell receptor beta chains from one specimen sequenced in a study of blood T cell repertoires in COVID-19. Data came from immunoSEQ multiplex PCR; TCRdb stores just in-frame clones and leaves some out. Found here are some 280,000 clones, about nine tenths of them singletons; the top ten hold about 3%. The sequenced sample was peripheral blood. The receptor set was obtained from a woman in her 30s with active or convalescent COVID-19.

The chain links TRBV10-2 to TRBJ2-7; D perhaps matches TRBD1 (5 bases). Germline V gives CDR1 WSHSY, CDR2 SAAADI. The CDR3 length is 13 residues. Trimming pared 3 bases from V and 3 bases from J, leaving 9 bases between. This CDR3 reads CASSEGVNYEQYF. The CDR3 nucleotides read TGCGCCAGCAGTGAAGGGGTTAACTACGAGCAGTACTTC.

The chain joins TRBV9 to TRBJ2-3; TRBD2 matches at 15 bases. With 4 bases clipped from V and 6 bases from J, the junction kept 3 bases outside the gene matches. This CDR3 has 15 residues. Germline values: CDR1 SGDLS, CDR2 YYNGEE. The DNA of the CDR3 is TGTGCCAGCAGCACCGGGACTAGCGGGGGGGATACGCAGTATTTT. It is translated as CASSTGTSGGDTQYF.

This clone was recorded once. The chain carries TRBV5-4 and TRBJ1-2, with 7 bases lining up with TRBD1. V lost 4 bases to trimming and J lost 6 bases; unmatched junction nucleotides: 9. This CDR3 comprises 14 residues. Germline V gene sequence: CDR1 SGHNT, CDR2 YYREEE (reference sequence). The CDR3 here is CASSPSPQGHGYTF. The CDR3 DNA reads as TGTGCCAGCAGCCCATCGCCACAGGGGCATGGCTACACCTTC.

V gene TRBV30 combines with J gene TRBJ2-7; D remains ambiguous. The CDR3 consists of 12 residues. The germline V gene has CDR1 GTSNPN and CDR2 SVGIG (reference sequence). The germline V and J ends were trimmed by 5 bases and 2 bases, with 10 bases remaining between them. This CDR3 reads CAWASTPYEQYF. In DNA, the CDR3 is TGTGCCTGGGCGTCCACTCCCTACGAGCAGTACTTC.

Remarks on this clone: The same CDR3 can be traced to other DNA sequences in this sample. The chain combines TRBV19 with TRBJ1-2, with D perhaps matching TRBD1 (5 bases). The CDR3 sequence is 12 residues long. Germline loops: CDR1 LNHDA, CDR2 SQIVND (reference sequence). With 4 bases removed from V and 4 bases from J, the gap between germline ends came to 7 bases. The CDR3 region is CASSSQGYGYTF. The CDR3 nucleotides read TGTGCCAGTAGTAGTCAGGGCTATGGCTACACCTTC.

J is TRBJ2-7 and V is TRBV6-5; TRBD2 aligns across 8 bases. The CDR3 runs to 15 residues. CDR1 and CDR2 from the germline V gene are MNHEY and SVGAGI. V lost 2 bases, J lost 7 bases, and 10 bases stayed unmatched. CDR3 bases: TGTGCCAGCAGTTACCGAGCGGGAGCCCCAGGGGAGCAGTACTTC. Protein: CASSYRAGAPGEQYF.

V is TRBV24-1 and J is TRBJ1-2; 9 bases fit TRBD1. V lost 4 bases, J lost 4 bases, and 6 bases stayed unmatched. Germline CDR1 and CDR2: KGHDR and SFDVKD. This CDR3 comprises 15 residues. The CDR3 DNA reads TGTGCCACCAGTGACCCCGGGACAGGGCCCTATGGCTACACCTTC. The encoded protein is CATSDPGTGPYGYTF.

The J gene is TRBJ1-1, the V gene TRBV29-1; D unresolved. Germline CDR1 is SQVTM and CDR2 is ANQGSEA. The CDR3 is 15 amino acids. The ends were cut back, 4 bases at V and 0 bases at J, with 15 bases in the middle. DNA for the CDR3: TGCAGCGTTGTCCGTGGAGGACTGATGAACACTGAAGCTTTCTTT. This encodes CSVVRGGLMNTEAFF. The whole variable domain, remainder taken from reference TRBV29-1 and TRBJ1-1, is SAVISQKPSRDICQRGTSLTIQCQVDSQVTMMFWYRQQPGQSLTLIATANQGSEATYESGFVIDKFPISRPNLTFSTLTVSNMSPEDSSIYLCSVVRGGLMNTEAFFGQGTRLTVV.

The chain couples TRBV3-1 (or the pseudogene TRBV3-2) to TRBJ1-4; perhaps TRBD1 as D (5 bases). This CDR3 is 16 amino acids long. Germline V gene lookup returns CDR1 LGHDT and CDR2 YNNKEL (reference sequence). Between the trimmed V and J ends, which lost 4 bases and 6 bases, there was a span of 18 bases. CDR3 in amino acids: CASSRNTGSIDEKLFF. CDR3 nucleotides: TGTGCCAGCAGCCGGAATACAGGCTCGATCGATGAAAAACTGTTTTTT.

Comment on this clone: Other DNA sequences in the sample encode the same CDR3. This sequence joins TRBV24-1 and TRBJ1-2, with unresolved D. The length of the CDR3 is 11 residues. Trimming took off 3 bases at V and 8 bases at J, with 6 bases between the two ends. The germline V gene has CDR1 KGHDR and CDR2 SFDVKD. Here the CDR3 DNA reads TGTGCCACCAGTGATGGTCGGGGCTACACCTTC. This codes for CATSDGRGYTF.

CDR3 sequence reads: CATHRNRGPNTEAFF. CDR3 DNA: TGTGCCACCCATCGAAACAGGGGCCCGAACACTGAAGCTTTCTTT. The J gene is TRBJ1-1, the V gene TRBV6-5, with 7 bases matching TRBD1. V dropped 10 bases and J dropped 1; count of bases not matched to a gene: 12. This CDR3 has 15 residues. CDR1 is MNHEY, CDR2 SVGAGI, per germline.

This clone was observed once. This rearrangement joins TRBV4-2 to TRBJ2-7; D not certain. The CDR3 is 14 residues long. Looked up from germline, CDR1 is LGHNA and CDR2 is YNFKEQ. The ends were cut back, 4 bases at V and 7 bases at J, with 17 bases in the middle. CDR3 bases: TGTGCCAGCAGCCCTATGAGGTCCTCCGGGGAGCAGTACTTC. Its translation: CASSPMRSSGEQYF.

V gene TRBV7-2 combines with J gene TRBJ1-2, with D perhaps TRBD1 (5 bases). The germline gives CDR1 SGHTA, CDR2 FQGNSA. There are 14 residues in the CDR3. The germline V and J ends were trimmed by 4 bases and 1 base, with 10 bases remaining between them. CDR3 DNA: TGTGCCAGCAGCTCAGGGTGGGGTAACTATGGCTACACCTTC. Amino acid sequence: CASSSGWGNYGYTF.

The V and J genes are TRBV28 and TRBJ1-2, with D possibly TRBD1 on 5 matching bases. Germline values: CDR1 MDHEN, CDR2 SYDVKM. This CDR3 comprises 13 residues. Trimming removed 11 bases at V and 1 base at J, with 14 bases between. The CDR3 sequence: CAVTGTYNYGYTF. CDR3 sequence (DNA): TGTGCCGTAACCGGGACTTATAACTATGGCTACACCTTC.

This clone has more than one count but fewer than ten. The chain combines TRBV18 with TRBJ1-6; no clear D gene. The CDR3 covers 13 residues. The germline gives CDR1 KGHSH, CDR2 LQKENI. Trimming took 2 bases from V and 7 from J, leaving 6 bases between them. The CDR3 spells CASSPAENSPLHF. CDR3 DNA: TGTGCCAGCTCACCAGCGGAGAATTCACCCCTCCACTTT.

The chain couples TRBV19 to TRBJ2-1; 9 bases are shared with TRBD2. The CDR3 is made up of 18 amino acids. CDR1 and CDR2 from the germline V gene are LNHDA and SQIVND (reference sequence). Trimming cost V 3 bases and J 9 bases; bases outside gene matches: 18. In DNA, the CDR3 is TGTGCCAGTAGTATTTCGGGTAGCGGGGGTTCCGGGCGGGGTGAGCAGTTCTTC. Translated, it gives CASSISGSGGSGRGEQFF.

This clone occurred once. V and J are TRBV19 and TRBJ1-2; 7 nucleotides align to TRBD1. The CDR3 has 16 amino acids. Unmatched junction bases numbered 17, after V lost 10 bases and J lost 3 bases. Germline-derived CDR1 and CDR2 are LNHDA and SQIVND (reference sequence). CDR3 bases: TGTGCCACCAACAGCCTGATAGGGGGCGCGGACTATGGCTACACCTTC. It codes for CATNSLIGGADYGYTF.

The chain recombines TRBV24-1 with TRBJ2-2; TRBD1 is a possible D gene (6 bases). The V end was cut by 9 bases, the J end by 2 bases, with 12 bases between. CDR1 and CDR2 from the germline V gene are KGHDR and SFDVKD. CDR3 length: 14 amino acids. The CDR3 DNA reads TGTGCCACCGCCGGGACACCTAACACCGGGGAGCTGTTTTTT. It codes for CATAGTPNTGELFF.

This clone was seen more than once but under ten times. The chain employs TRBV9 and TRBJ2-3; 7 positions agree with TRBD1. From germline, CDR1 is SGDLS and CDR2 YYNGEE. This CDR3 spans 16 amino acids. The ends lost 0 bases at V and 6 bases at J; junction bases unmatched: 10. CDR3 loop: CASSVVPDRTLDTQYF. For the CDR3, the DNA is TGTGCCAGCAGCGTAGTTCCGGACAGGACCTTGGATACGCAGTATTTT.

In this sample, this clone turned up once. An end of the junction differs from the germline gene, which may be a read error. V and J are TRBV4-1 and TRBJ1-2, with no clear D. The CDR3 length is 16 residues. Per germline, CDR1 MGHRA and CDR2 YSYEKL. The CDR3 reads CASRQVGWSGIYGYTF. The CDR3 region has the DNA TGCGCCAGCAGACAAGTGGGATGGTCCGGGATCTATGGCTACACCTTC.

V usage is TRBV21-1 and J usage is TRBJ1-2; the D segment call TRBD1 is taken from the table without a DNA check. TRBV21-1 is labeled a pseudogene. The CDR3 extends over 13 amino acids. CDR3 loop: CASSGTGSYGYTF. CDR3 bases: TGTGCCAGCAGCGGGACAGGGAGCTATGGCTACACCTTC.

The chain uses TRBV7-9 and TRBJ1-2, with 9 bases fitting TRBD1. With V trimmed by 5 bases and J by 7 bases, 8 bases remained unmatched. Germline V gene data show CDR1 as SEHNR and CDR2 as FQNEAQ (reference sequence). The CDR3 totals 14 residues. The CDR3 reads CASSPMDRGVGYTF. CDR3 nucleotides: TGTGCCAGCAGCCCTATGGACAGGGGAGTTGGCTACACCTTC.

This clone was detected once. This chain connects TRBV2 to TRBJ1-6; a weak D match, TRBD1 (5 bases). This CDR3 has 11 residues. Trimming took 3 bases from V and 12 from J, leaving 6 bases between them. Germline-derived CDR1 and CDR2 are SNHLY and FYNNEI. Here the CDR3 reads CASSDRGPLHF. CDR3 nucleotides: TGTGCCAGCAGTGATAGGGGACCCCTCCACTTT.

The chain carries TRBV30 and TRBJ1-3; D is uncertain. From germline, CDR1 is GTSNPN and CDR2 SVGIG (reference sequence). Between the trimmed V and J ends, which lost 2 bases and 9 bases, there was a span of 20 bases. The CDR3 length is 15 residues. DNA for the CDR3: TGTGCCTGGAGTTCTGGTTCTGGGCCGGTTAGCACCATATATTTT. Amino acids: CAWSSGSGPVSTIYF.

J is TRBJ2-3 and V is TRBV5-1, with a tentative D call TRBD2 (6 bases). CDR1 SGHRS and CDR2 YFSETQ come from the germline V gene. V lost 3 bases to trimming and J lost 0 bases, with 11 bases between them. The CDR3 is 15 residues long. CDR3 coding DNA: TGCGCCAGCAGCTGGGGGGAGAGTAGCACAGATACGCAGTATTTT. Translating it yields CASSWGESSTDTQYF.